The clone carrying this T cell receptor (beta chain) was recorded a few times. Its matching antigen is unknown. Unique molecular identifiers featured in how the TCRbeta library was prepared. TCRdb re-derived calls from the PCR reads in MiXCR, one entry per CDR3 protein. The sample has some 460,000 distinct CDR3 sequences, 15% to 20% seen once. The source of the sample is a study of T-cell reconstitution after alpha-beta-depleted transplantation in children. Germline values: CDR1 MNHNS, CDR2 SASEGT. Trimming took 6 bases from V and 4 from J; bases not matched to a gene: 6. The CDR3 runs to 14 residues. Study conclusions and caveats: At day 60, the high TCRbeta diversity found in some patients originated from recipient T cells and thymic progenitors that had survived.

The chain carries TRBV6-1 and TRBJ1-2, with 9 bases identical to TRBD1. The sequences come from PBMCs, mostly from graft donor cells, collected 360 days after TCRalphabeta/CD19-depleted stem cell transplant. The TCR sequence derives from a boy in the first two years of life who had a stem cell transplant for Wiskott-Aldrich syndrome, so the T cells may come from the graft donor. The CDR3 DNA follows: TGTGCCAGCAGGATACCGGGACAGGGCTATGGCTACACCTTC. Protein product: CASRIPGQGYGYTF.